This T cell receptor beta chain was recorded in a study of cytomegalovirus exposure and HLA in healthy donors (dated by TCRdb to between 2016 and 2019). A note on the overall study: According to a later analysis, one platform produced both the 100 to 150 validation repertoires and the approximately 670 repertoires of the first cohort. The study aimed to test whether cataloging public T cell receptors could reveal signatures of past pathogen exposure. A separate validation cohort of 100 to 150 different subjects was used in addition to the roughly 670-subject first cohort. The study combined high-throughput TCR immunosequencing, statistical association of individual TCRs with disease status, and machine learning to predict cytomegalovirus infection status. Broad study findings and their caveats: A later analysis had no HLA typing for the validation cohort, so co-occurrence there was scored across all 120 or so repertoires. Subsequent analysis determined that TCRs grouped into clusters in the first cohort also showed a tendency toward co-occurrence across the roughly 110 validation repertoires, and about 93% of cluster scores exceeded 0. In the study, around 150 TCR beta chains were listed as associated with cytomegalovirus. The authors suggested that the approach could potentially be generalized to other disease states and immunological phenotypes. Across donors, most TCR sequences were observed very rarely, whereas some public TCRs were present in many individuals. In vitro tests confirmed that three of the cytomegalovirus-associated TCR beta chains recognize cytomegalovirus antigens. Cytomegalovirus status was reported to be diagnosed by the classifier with high specificity and sensitivity in both the original and validation cohorts.

The donors were included in the validation cohort of some 120 subjects, a group kept apart from the approximately 650-subject first cohort. V ends up 3 bases short and J 11 bases short, with an unmatched junction base count of 7. Via the germline V gene (reference sequence), CDR1 is SEHNR and CDR2 FQNEAQ. The CDR3 sequence holds 13 residues, the cysteine and phenylalanine included. Just the 39-base CDR3 DNA is kept, in frame starting at base 1. The library was obtained by the immunoSEQ multiplex PCR assay. Regarding the original processing steps: A statistical classification framework was built to diagnose cytomegalovirus status from the catalog of TCR beta chain sequences. TCRdb holds this immuneACCESS table with in-frame rearrangements only. Some clones are missing; in checked studies, unresolved V genes explain under half, and the rest has no known cause. That table is the source of V, J and clone size, and D and trimming were worked out from the DNA. The sample records about 130,000 clones, 85% to 90% of which are singletons. Around 1.5% of the sample belongs to the ten largest clones.

A remark on this clone: Its antigen is currently not known. The input lacks base qualities; no much larger clone sits a single base away.

The chain was built from TRBV7-9 and TRBJ1-1, with 9 central nucleotides matching TRBD1. This TCR was sampled from a man aged 25-45 years in good health and CMV-seronegative. The source material was PBMCs. Here the CDR3 is given as CASSFRDRVDAFF. The DNA sequence is TGTGCCAGCAGCTTCCGGGACAGGGTCGATGCTTTCTTT.